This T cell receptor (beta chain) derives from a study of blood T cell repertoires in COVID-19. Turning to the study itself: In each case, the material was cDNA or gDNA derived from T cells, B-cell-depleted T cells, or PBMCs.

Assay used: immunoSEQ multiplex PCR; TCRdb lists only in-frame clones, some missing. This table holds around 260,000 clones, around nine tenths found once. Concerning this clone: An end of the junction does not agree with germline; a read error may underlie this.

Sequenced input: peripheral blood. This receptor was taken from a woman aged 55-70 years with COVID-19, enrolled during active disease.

The DNA for the CDR3 is TGCGGGGTGTCCTCTGGAAACACCATATATTTT. This gives the protein CGVSSGNTIYF. This chain joins TRBV2 and TRBJ1-3; no clear D gene. Germline CDR1 reads SNHLY; CDR2 reads FYNNEI. The CDR3 totals 11 residues.